This TCR beta chain was documented in a study of post-analysis software for immune sequencing data. Whole-study results and caveats: Among multiple sclerosis patients, normalized Chao1 diversity was significantly below that of controls. Patients carried roughly five TRBV segments more frequently than controls did, and TRBV5-6, TRBV5-1 and TRBV20-1 were among them.

Unique molecular identifiers had been added to the TCR beta cDNA libraries. Each sample of roughly 0.95 to 10 million input T cells yielded 500,000 or so cDNA molecules, so each molecule approximated one T cell. TCRdb analysed the PCR reads with MiXCR anew, one entry per CDR3 protein. The sample consists of 750,000 to 950,000 distinct CDR3 sequences, more than 45% of them appearing once. Comment on this clonotype: Its antigen is not known.

Trimming took off 1 base at V and 1 base at J, with 10 bases between the two ends. This CDR3 has 15 residues. The germline V gene has CDR1 MGHRA and CDR2 YSYEKL. This TCR came from a girl between 5 and 17 years old with multiple sclerosis. Sequenced sample: blood. The rearrangement links TRBV4-1 to TRBJ2-5, with D tentatively TRBD2 (6 bases). In DNA form, the CDR3 reads TGCGCCAGCAGCCAAGGTTGGGGGGTCCAAGAGACCCAGTACTTC. Amino acids: CASSQGWGVQETQYF.